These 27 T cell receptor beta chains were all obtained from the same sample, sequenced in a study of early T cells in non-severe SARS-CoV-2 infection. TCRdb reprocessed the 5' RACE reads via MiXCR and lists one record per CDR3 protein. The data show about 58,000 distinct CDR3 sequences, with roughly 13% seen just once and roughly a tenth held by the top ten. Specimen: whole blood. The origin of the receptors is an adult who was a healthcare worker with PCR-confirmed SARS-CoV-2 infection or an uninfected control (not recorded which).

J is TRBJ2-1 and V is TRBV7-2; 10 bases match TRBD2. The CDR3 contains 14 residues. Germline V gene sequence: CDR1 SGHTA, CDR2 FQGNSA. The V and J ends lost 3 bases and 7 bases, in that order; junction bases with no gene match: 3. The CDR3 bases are TGTGCCAGCAGCTTTAAGCGGGGGGGAAATGAGCAGTTCTTC. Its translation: CASSFKRGGNEQFF.

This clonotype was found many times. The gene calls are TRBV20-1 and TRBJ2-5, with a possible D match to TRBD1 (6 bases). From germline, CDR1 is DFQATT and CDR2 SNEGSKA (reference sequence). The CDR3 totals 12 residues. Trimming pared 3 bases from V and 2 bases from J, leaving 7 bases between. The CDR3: CSASTGQETQYF. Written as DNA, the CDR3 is TGCAGTGCTAGCACAGGGCAAGAGACCCAGTACTTC.

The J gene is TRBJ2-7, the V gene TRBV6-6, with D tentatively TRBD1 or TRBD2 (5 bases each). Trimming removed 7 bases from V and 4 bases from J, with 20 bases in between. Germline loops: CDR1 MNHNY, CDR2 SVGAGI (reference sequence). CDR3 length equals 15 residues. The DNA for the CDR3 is TGTGCCAGCATCAAAAACCGGGACGGTCCGTACGAGCAGTACTTC. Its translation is CASIKNRDGPYEQYF.

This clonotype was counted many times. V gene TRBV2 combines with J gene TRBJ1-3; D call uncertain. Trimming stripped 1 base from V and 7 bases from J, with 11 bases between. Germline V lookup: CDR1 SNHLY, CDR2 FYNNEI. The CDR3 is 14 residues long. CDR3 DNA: TGTGCCAGCAGTGAAGTGTCGCTTGGGAACACCATATATTTT. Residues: CASSEVSLGNTIYF. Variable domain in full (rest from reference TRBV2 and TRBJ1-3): EPEVTQTPSHQVTQMGQEVILRCVPISNHLYFYWYRQILGQKVEFLVSFYNNEISEKSEIFDDQFSVERPDGSNFTLKIRSTKLEDSAMYFCASSEVSLGNTIYFGEGSWLTVV.

CDR3 protein: CASSDRISYTF. In DNA, the CDR3 is TGTGCCAGTAGCGACAGGATTAGCTACACCTTC. J is TRBJ1-2 and V is TRBV19; possibly TRBD1 for D (6 bases). V was shortened by 6 bases and J by 9 bases, with 11 bases between the two germline ends. The CDR3 runs to 11 residues. Looked up from germline, CDR1 is LNHDA and CDR2 is SQIVND (reference sequence). The full variable domain, in which reference TRBV19 and TRBJ1-2 provide the parts outside the CDR3, is DGGITQSPKYLFRKEGQNVTLSCEQNLNHDAMYWYRQDPGQGLRLIYYSQIVNDFQKGDIAEGYSVSREKKESFPLTVTSAQKNPTAFYLCASSDRISYTFGSGTRLTVV.

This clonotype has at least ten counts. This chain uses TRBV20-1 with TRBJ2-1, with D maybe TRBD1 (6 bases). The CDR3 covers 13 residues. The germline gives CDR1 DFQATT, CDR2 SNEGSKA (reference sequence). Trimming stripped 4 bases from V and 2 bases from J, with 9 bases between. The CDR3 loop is CSAKQGAYNEQFF. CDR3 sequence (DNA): TGCAGTGCTAAACAGGGAGCCTACAATGAGCAGTTCTTC.

The CDR3, as DNA: TGTGCCAGCAGTCCCAGGACAGGGGCCTTACCTAGCACTGAAGCTTTCTTT. Translating gives CASSPRTGALPSTEAFF. V and J are TRBV28 and TRBJ1-1; 9 bases are shared with TRBD1. The trim removed 5 bases at V and 4 bases at J, leaving 14 bases unmatched. This CDR3 is 17 amino acids long. Germline assignment: CDR1 MDHEN and CDR2 SYDVKM. Drawing the rest from reference TRBV28 and TRBJ1-1, the complete variable domain is DVKVTQSSRYLVKRTGEKVFLECVQDMDHENMFWYRQDPGLGLRLIYFSYDVKMKEKGDIPEGYSVSREKKERFSLILESASTNQTSMYLCASSPRTGALPSTEAFFGQGTRLTVV.

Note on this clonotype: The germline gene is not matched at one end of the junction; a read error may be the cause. For the CDR3, the DNA is TGCAGTGCTAGCGGTGCCTTGAACTCTGAAGCTTTCTTT. Translation: CSASGALNSEAFF. This rearrangement joins TRBV20-1 to TRBJ1-1; D unresolved. The CDR3 is 13 amino acids. Germline CDR1 DFQATT, CDR2 SNEGSKA (reference sequence).

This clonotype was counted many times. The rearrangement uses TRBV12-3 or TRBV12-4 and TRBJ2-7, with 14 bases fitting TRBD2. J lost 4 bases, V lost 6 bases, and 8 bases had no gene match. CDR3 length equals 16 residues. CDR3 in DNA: TGTGCCAGCAGCCTGACTAGCGGGAGGGCCGGGTACGAGCAGTACTTC. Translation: CASSLTSGRAGYEQYF.

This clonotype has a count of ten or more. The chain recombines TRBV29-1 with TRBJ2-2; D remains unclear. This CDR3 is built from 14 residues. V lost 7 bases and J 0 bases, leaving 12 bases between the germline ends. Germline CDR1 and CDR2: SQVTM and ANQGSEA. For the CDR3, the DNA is TGCAGCGGGTATCGGGCTTCGAACACCGGGGAGCTGTTTTTT. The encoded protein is CSGYRASNTGELFF.

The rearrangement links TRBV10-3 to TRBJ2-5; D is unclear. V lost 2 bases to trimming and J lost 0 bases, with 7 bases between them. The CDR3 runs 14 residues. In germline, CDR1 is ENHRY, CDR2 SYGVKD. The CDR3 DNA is TGTGCCATCAGTGAGCGGACGGACCAAGAGACCCAGTACTTC. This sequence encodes CAISERTDQETQYF.

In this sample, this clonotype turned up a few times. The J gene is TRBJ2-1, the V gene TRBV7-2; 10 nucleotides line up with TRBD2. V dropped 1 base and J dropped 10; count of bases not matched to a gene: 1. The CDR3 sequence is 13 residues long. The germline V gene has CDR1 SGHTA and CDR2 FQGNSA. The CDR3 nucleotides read TGTGCCAGCAGCTTAGAAGCGGGGGGGGAGCAGTTCTTC. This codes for CASSLEAGGEQFF.

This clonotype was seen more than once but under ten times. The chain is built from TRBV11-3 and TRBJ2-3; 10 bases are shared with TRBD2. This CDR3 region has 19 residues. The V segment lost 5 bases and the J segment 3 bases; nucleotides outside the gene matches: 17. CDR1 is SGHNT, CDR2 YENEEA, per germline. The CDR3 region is CASSEWLAGDRMGTDTQYF. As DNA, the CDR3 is TGTGCCAGCAGCGAATGGCTAGCGGGAGATCGTATGGGTACAGATACGCAGTATTTT. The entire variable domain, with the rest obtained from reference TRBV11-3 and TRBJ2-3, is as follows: EAGVVQSPRYKIIEKKQPVAFWCNPISGHNTLYWYLQNLGQGPELLIRYENEEAVDDSQLPKDRFSAERLKGVDSTLKIQPAELGDSAVYLCASSEWLAGDRMGTDTQYFGPGTRLTVL.

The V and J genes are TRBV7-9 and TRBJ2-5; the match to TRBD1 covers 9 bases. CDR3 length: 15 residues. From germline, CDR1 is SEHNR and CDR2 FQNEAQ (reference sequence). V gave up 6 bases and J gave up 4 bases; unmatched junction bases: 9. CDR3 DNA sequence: TGTGCCAGCAGTCCAGACAGGGGGAGTATAGAGACCCAGTACTTC. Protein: CASSPDRGSIETQYF.

Here the CDR3 reads CSARDIKGGDYEQYF. The CDR3 DNA reads as TGCAGTGCTAGAGATATTAAAGGGGGGGACTACGAGCAGTACTTC. The chain uses TRBV20-1 and TRBJ2-7, with TRBD2 as a possible D gene (7 bases). V shed 0 bases and J shed 3 bases, with 15 bases lying between them. CDR1 DFQATT and CDR2 SNEGSKA come from the germline V gene (reference sequence). The CDR3 runs 15 residues.

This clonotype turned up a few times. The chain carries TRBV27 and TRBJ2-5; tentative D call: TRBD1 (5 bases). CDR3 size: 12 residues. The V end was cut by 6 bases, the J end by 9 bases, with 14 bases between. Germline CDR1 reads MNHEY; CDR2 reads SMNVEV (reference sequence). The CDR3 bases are TGTGCCAGCAGCCCAAACAGGATAGCCCAGTACTTC. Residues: CASSPNRIAQYF.

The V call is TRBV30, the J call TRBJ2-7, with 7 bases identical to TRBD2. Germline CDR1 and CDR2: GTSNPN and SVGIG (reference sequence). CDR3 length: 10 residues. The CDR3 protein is CAGGVYEQYF. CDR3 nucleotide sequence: TGTGCGGGGGGGGTTTACGAGCAGTACTTC. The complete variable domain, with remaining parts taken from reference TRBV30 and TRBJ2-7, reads SQTIHQWPATLVQPVGSPLSLECTVEGTSNPNLYWYRQAAGRGLQLLFYSVGIGQISSEVPQNLSASRPQDRQFILSSKKLLLSDSGFYLCAGGVYEQYFGPGTRLTVT.

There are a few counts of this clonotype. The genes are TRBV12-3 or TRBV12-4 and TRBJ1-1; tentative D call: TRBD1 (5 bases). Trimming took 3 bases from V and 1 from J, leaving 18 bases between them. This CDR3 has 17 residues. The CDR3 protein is CASSFRGSGGKNTEAFF. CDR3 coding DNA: TGTGCCAGCAGTTTCAGAGGGAGCGGGGGTAAGAACACTGAAGCTTTCTTT.

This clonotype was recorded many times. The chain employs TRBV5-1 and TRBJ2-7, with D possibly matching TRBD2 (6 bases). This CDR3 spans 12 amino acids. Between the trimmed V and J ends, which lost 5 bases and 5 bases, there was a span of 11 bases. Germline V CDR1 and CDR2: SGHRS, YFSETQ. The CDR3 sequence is CASRRGPDEQYF. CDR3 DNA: TGCGCCAGCAGGCGGGGTCCGGACGAGCAGTACTTC.

The CDR3 DNA follows: TGCAGCGTTGAACCCAGGGGCGAATATGGCTACACCTTC. It specifies CSVEPRGEYGYTF. The V call is TRBV29-1, the J call TRBJ1-2; D is possibly TRBD1 (6 bases). V dropped 2 bases and J dropped 5 bases, with 12 bases sitting between them. CDR1 and CDR2 from the germline V gene are SQVTM and ANQGSEA. This CDR3 contains 13 residues.

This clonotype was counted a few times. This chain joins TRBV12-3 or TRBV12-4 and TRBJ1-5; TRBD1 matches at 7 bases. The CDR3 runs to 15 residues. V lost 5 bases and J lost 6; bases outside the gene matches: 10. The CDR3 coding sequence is TGTGCCAGCAGTCTCGGACAGGACGGGGGTCAGCCCCAGCATTTT. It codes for CASSLGQDGGQPQHF.

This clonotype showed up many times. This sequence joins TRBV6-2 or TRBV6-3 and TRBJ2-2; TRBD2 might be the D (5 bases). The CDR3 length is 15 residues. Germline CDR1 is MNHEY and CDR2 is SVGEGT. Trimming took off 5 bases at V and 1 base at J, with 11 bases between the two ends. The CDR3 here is CASSDGLMNTGELFF. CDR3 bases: TGTGCCAGCAGTGACGGACTTATGAACACCGGGGAGCTGTTTTTT.

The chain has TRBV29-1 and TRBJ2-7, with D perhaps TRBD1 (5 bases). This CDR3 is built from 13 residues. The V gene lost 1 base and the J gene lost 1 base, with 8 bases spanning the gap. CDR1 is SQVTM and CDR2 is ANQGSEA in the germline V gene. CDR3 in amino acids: CSVEGDSSYEQYF. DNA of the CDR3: TGCAGCGTTGAAGGAGACAGTTCCTACGAGCAGTACTTC.

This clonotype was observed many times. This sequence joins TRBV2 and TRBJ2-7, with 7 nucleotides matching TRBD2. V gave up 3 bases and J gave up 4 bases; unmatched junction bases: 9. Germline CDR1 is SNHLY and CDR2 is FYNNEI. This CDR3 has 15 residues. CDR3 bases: TGTGCCAGCAGTGAGACCAGCGGGATTAGGTACGAGCAGTACTTC. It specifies CASSETSGIRYEQYF.

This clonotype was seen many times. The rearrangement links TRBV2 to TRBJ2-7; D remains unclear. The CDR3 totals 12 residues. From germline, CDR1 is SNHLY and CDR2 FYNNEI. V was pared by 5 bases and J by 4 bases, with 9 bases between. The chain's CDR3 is CASSPRWYEQYF. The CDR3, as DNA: TGTGCCAGCAGTCCGCGGTGGTACGAGCAGTACTTC.

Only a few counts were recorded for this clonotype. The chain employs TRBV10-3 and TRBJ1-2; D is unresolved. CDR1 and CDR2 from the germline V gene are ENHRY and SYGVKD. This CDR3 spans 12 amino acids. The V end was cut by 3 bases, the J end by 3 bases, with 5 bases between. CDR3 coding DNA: TGTGCCATCAGTGAAGCAGACTATGGCTACACCTTC. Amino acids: CAISEADYGYTF.

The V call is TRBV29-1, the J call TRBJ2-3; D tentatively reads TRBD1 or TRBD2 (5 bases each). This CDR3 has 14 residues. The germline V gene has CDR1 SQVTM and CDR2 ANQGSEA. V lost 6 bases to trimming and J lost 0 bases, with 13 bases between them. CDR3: CSVPSWDSTDTQYF. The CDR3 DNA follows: TGCAGCGTACCAAGCTGGGACAGCACAGATACGCAGTATTTT.